This TCR beta chain comes out of a study of spatial heterogeneity in lung cancer. V was clipped by 3 bases and J by 2 bases; unmatched bases: 12. This CDR3 is 17 amino acids long. Time point reported: blood at routine non-recurrence follow-up after resection. To note about this clonotype: The library was prepared for alpha chains; this beta chain is a stray read, so its frequency means little.

TCRdb ran MiXCR on the 5' RACE reads and lists one entry per CDR3 protein. Of fewer than 3,000 distinct CDR3 sequences listed, 27% are singletons. The material sequenced was PBMCs, taken at follow-up. The receptor's source is a male donor with early-stage non-small cell lung cancer. The rearrangement links TRBV12-3 or TRBV12-4 to TRBJ2-7, with TRBD1 identical over 8 bases. Here the CDR3 reads CASSFDSGTGYTYEQYF. The CDR3 region has the DNA TGTGCCAGCAGTTTCGACTCCGGGACAGGCTACACCTACGAGCAGTACTTC.